This is a list of T cell receptor beta chains from one sample in a study of tumor and adjacent non-tumor tissue in lung cancer. Each CDR3 protein is one row after TCRdb ran MiXCR on the multiplex PCR reads. Here the sample spans 80,000 to 130,000 distinct CDR3 sequences, 55% to 65% being singletons. Sequenced input: distant non-tumor lung tissue. The origin of the receptors is a man aged 25-45 years with non-small cell lung cancer. The CDR3 runs from the conserved cysteine through the conserved F or W. A D gene is named only where the DNA matches it firmly. Size is stated for part of the rows, as once, few or many counts, or as a class when the clone is expanded.

>TRBD2|TRBJ2-1|NA|TRBV29-1
CSVQTWGGSENEQSF
TGCAGTGTCCAAACCTGGGGGGGAAGTGAGAATGAGCAGTCCTTC
>NA|TRBJ2-7|NA|TRBV11-2
CASRPSGTYEQYF
TGTGCCAGTAGGCCATCGGGGACCTACGAGCAGTACTTC
>NA|TRBJ2-7|NA|TRBV6-1
CDSSGFLANRIYEQYF
TGTGACAGCAGTGGCTTCCTTGCTAATCGAATCTACGAGCAGTACTTC
>TRBD1|TRBJ1-4|many|TRBV11-2
CASSTHRGGRELFF
TGTGCCAGCAGCACCCACAGGGGTGGTCGGGAACTGTTTTTT
>NA|TRBJ2-3|few|TRBV24-1
CATSDFRGDTQYF
TGTGCCACCAGTGATTTCAGGGGAGATACGCAGTATTTT
>TRBD2|TRBJ2-1|once|TRBV11-2
CANSQRTRTDEQFF
TGTGCCAACAGCCAGCGGACTAGAACGGATGAGCAGTTCTTC
>TRBD2|TRBJ2-7|NA|TRBV11-2
CASTLGTSGIYDQYF
TGTGCCAGCACGTTGGGGACTAGCGGAATATACGATCAGTACTTC
>NA|TRBJ1-1|NA|TRBV7-3
CASSLAMNAEAFF
TGTGCCAGCAGCTTAGCAATGAACGCTGAAGCTTTCTTT
>NA|TRBJ1-1|NA|TRBV29-1
CRATGANTEAFF
TGCAGGGCCACCGGGGCGAACACTGAAGCTTTCTTT
>NA|TRBJ2-1|NA|TRBV6-5
CASSYSGVQGDEQFF
TGTGCCAGCAGTTACTCGGGGGTGCAAGGCGATGAACAGTTCTTC
>NA|TRBJ2-3|NA|TRBV5-4
CASSWAGPGTETQYF
TGTGCCAGCAGCTGGGCGGGACCAGGCACAGAAACGCAGTATTTT
>NA|TRBJ2-3|NA|TRBV4-1
CASSQVAGTYTYTQYF
TGCGCCAGCAGCCAAGTCGCGGGGACATACACATATACGCAGTATTTT
>NA|TRBJ2-5|NA|TRBV5-4
CTNSGTGHVKETQYF
TGCACCAACAGCGGAACGGGACACGTTAAAGAGACCCAGTACTTC
>NA|TRBJ2-7|many|TRBV4-1
CASSQSDSYEQYF
TGCGCCAGCAGCCAATCCGACAGCTACGAGCAGTACTTC
>NA|TRBJ2-1|few|TRBV11-2
CASTHYGRDGNEQFF
TGTGCCAGCACGCATTATGGCAGGGACGGAAATGAGCAGTTCTTC
>NA|TRBJ2-7|NA|TRBV12-3/TRBV12-4
CASSLGLLPYEQYF
TGTGCCAGCAGTCTGGGGCTGCTTCCCTACGAGCAGTACTTC
>TRBD2|TRBJ2-5|few|TRBV5-6
CASSLLASGGQETQYF
TGTGCCAGCAGCTTGTTAGCTAGCGGGGGGCAGGAGACCCAGTACTTC
>NA|TRBJ1-4|few|TRBV7-9
CASSTRAANEKLFF
TGTGCCAGCAGCACACGAGCAGCCAATGAAAAACTGTTTTTT
>NA|TRBJ1-1|NA|TRBV7-8
CASRLGVGTEAFF
TGTGCCAGCAGGTTAGGGGTCGGCACTGAAGCTTTCTTT
>NA|TRBJ2-1|NA|TRBV5-1
CASSTPSRWRSGYNEQFF
TGCGCCAGCAGCACCCCTTCTCGATGGCGGAGTGGGTACAATGAGCAGTTCTTC
>NA|TRBJ2-7|NA|TRBV20-1
CSARPKATPVDEQYF
TGCAGTGCTAGACCCAAGGCAACACCGGTGGACGAGCAGTACTTC
>NA|TRBJ2-7|NA|TRBV20-1
CSALRSYEQYF
TGCAGTGCTCTCAGGTCCTACGAGCAGTACTTC
>NA|TRBJ2-2|NA|TRBV20-1
CSAWIVGANTGELLF
TGCAGTGCGTGGATAGTGGGAGCGAACACCGGGGAGCTGTTATTT
>NA|TRBJ2-5|NA|TRBV12-3/TRBV12-4
CTSSLQETQETQYF
TGTACTAGCAGTCTACAGGAGACCCAAGAGACCCAGTACTTC
>TRBD1|TRBJ1-4|many|TRBV5-4
CASSQDRALLLFF
TGTGCCAGCAGTCAGGACAGGGCCCTCTTACTGTTTTTT
>NA|TRBJ1-1|NA|TRBV20-1
CSASAEGALTEAFF
TGCAGTGCTAGTGCGGAGGGCGCGCTCACTGAGGCTTTCTTT
>TRBD2|TRBJ2-1|NA|TRBV6-2/TRBV6-3
CGSNLGLAYNEQFF
TGTGGCAGTAACCTGGGACTAGCATACAATGAGCAGTTCTTC
>NA|TRBJ2-5|NA|TRBV20-1
CGARAGSSSETQYF
TGCGGTGCTAGGGCTGGCTCCTCCTCAGAGACCCAGTACTTC
>NA|TRBJ1-2|NA|TRBV6-5
CTSSYKPESRSYTF
TGTACCAGCAGTTACAAGCCAGAATCAAGGAGCTACACCTTC
>TRBD2|TRBJ2-3|NA|TRBV6-4
CDSSDTSGSTDTQCF
TGTGACAGCAGTGACACTAGCGGGAGCACAGATACGCAGTGTTTT
>TRBD2|TRBJ2-3|few|TRBV7-9
CASRIAGGPTDTQYF
TGTGCCAGCAGAATAGCGGGGGGGCCGACAGATACGCAGTATTTT
>NA|TRBJ2-7|NA|TRBV6-5
CASSYDSRETYEQYF
TGTGCCAGCAGTTACGATTCCAGAGAAACATACGAGCAGTACTTC